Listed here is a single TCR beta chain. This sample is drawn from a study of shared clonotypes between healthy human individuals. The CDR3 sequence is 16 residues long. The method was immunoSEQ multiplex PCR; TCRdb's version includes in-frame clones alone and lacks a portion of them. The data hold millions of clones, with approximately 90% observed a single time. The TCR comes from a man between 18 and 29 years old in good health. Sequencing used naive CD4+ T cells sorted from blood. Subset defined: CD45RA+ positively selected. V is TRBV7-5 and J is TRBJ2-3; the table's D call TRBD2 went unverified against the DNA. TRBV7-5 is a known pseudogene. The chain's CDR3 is CARSLMVAGSTDTQYF. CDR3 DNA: TGTGCCAGAAGCTTAATGGTTGCGGGGAGCACAGATACGCAGTATTTT.